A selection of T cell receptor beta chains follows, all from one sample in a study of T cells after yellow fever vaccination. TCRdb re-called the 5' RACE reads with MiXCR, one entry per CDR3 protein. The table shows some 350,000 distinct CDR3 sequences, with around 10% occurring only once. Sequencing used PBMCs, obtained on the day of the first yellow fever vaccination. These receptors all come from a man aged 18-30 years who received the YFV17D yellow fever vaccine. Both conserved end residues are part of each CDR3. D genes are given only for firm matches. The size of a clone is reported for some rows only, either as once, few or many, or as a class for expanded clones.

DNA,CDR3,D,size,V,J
TGTGCCATCAGTGGCGGGACAGGTACAGATACGCAGTATTTT,CAISGGTGTDTQYF,TRBD1,.,TRBV10-3,TRBJ2-3
TGTGCCTGGAAGACAGGGAGTAGCTATGGCTACACCTTC,CAWKTGSSYGYTF,TRBD1,few,TRBV30,TRBJ1-2
TGTGCCAGCAGCTTAGCGGGGTTACGGGATACGCAGTATTTT,CASSLAGLRDTQYF,.,.,TRBV7-2,TRBJ2-3
TGTGCCAGCAGCTTAATCCCGAGTGGGCAAGGGCGGGAAAACGAGCAGTACTTC,CASSLIPSGQGRENEQYF,.,.,TRBV7-6,TRBJ2-7
TGTGCCAGCAGCTCGCCCGCCGGGAATGAGGACACCGGGGAGCTGTTTTTT,CASSSPAGNEDTGELFF,.,.,TRBV7-9,TRBJ2-2
TGTGCTAGTGGGGGAAACTCTGGAAACACCATATATTTT,CASGGNSGNTIYF,.,few,TRBV12-5,TRBJ1-3
TGTGCCATCAGCCTAAGTCCCAGGGGCGCCTACAATGAGCAGTTCTTC,CAISLSPRGAYNEQFF,.,.,TRBV10-3,TRBJ2-1
TGTGCCACCGATCGACAGGGGGACGAGGACTATGGCTACACCTTC,CATDRQGDEDYGYTF,TRBD1,few,TRBV24-1,TRBJ1-2
TGCGCCAGCAGCTTTACTAGCGGGGCCTCCTACGAGCAGTACTTC,CASSFTSGASYEQYF,TRBD2,.,TRBV5-1,TRBJ2-7
TGCGCCAGCAGTTCTAGGGGCACTGAAGCTTTCTTT,CASSSRGTEAFF,.,few,TRBV5-1,TRBJ1-1
TGTGCCAGTAGTATGGCCGTATGGGGAGGAAGCAGACTGGAGTATAGCAATCAGCCCCAGCATTTT,CASSMAVWGGSRLEYSNQPQHF,.,.,TRBV19,TRBJ1-5
TGTGCCAGCAGCCAAGATATTGGGGCGGCCGAGGGGTTCCACTTT,CASSQDIGAAEGFHF,.,.,TRBV3-1,TRBJ1-1
TGTGCCAGCAGCGTAGGACTGAAGGGTGAAGCTTTCTTT,CASSVGLKGEAFF,.,.,TRBV9,TRBJ1-1
TGTGCCAGCAGTGAGAGCGCAGATACGCAGTATTTT,CASSESADTQYF,.,.,TRBV6-1,TRBJ2-3
TGCGCCAGCAGCCATCCCCGGGACTCCCTTAGAGAGACCCAGTACTTC,CASSHPRDSLRETQYF,.,.,TRBV4-1,TRBJ2-5
TGTGCCAGCAGTCCAATGACTAGCGGGGGGGACAATGAGCAGTTCTTC,CASSPMTSGGDNEQFF,TRBD2,.,TRBV28,TRBJ2-1
TGCGCCAGCAGCCAAACGGGAGGACTCTCCTACAATGAGCAGTTCTTC,CASSQTGGLSYNEQFF,TRBD2,once,TRBV4-1,TRBJ2-1
TGTGCCAGCAGCGCCGGGACAGGGGATAACAATGAGCAGTTCTTC,CASSAGTGDNNEQFF,TRBD1,few,TRBV3-1,TRBJ2-1
TGTGCCAGCAGCCCTATACCCTGGGACACTGAAGCTTTCTTT,CASSPIPWDTEAFF,.,few,TRBV7-2,TRBJ1-1
TGCGCCAGCAGCTATAGACAGGGGATAAACACTGAAGCTTTCTTT,CASSYRQGINTEAFF,TRBD1,many,TRBV5-1,TRBJ1-1
TGCGCCAGCAGCCTCGGACTAGCGGGGGGGCTTGGACATGAGCAGTTCTTC,CASSLGLAGGLGHEQFF,TRBD2,few,TRBV5-1,TRBJ2-1
TGTGCCAGCAGCAGTGTGGGGGCCTACGAGCAGTACTTC,CASSSVGAYEQYF,.,few,TRBV3-1,TRBJ2-7
TGCAGTGCTGTCGACAGGCGTAATGAAAAACTGTTTTTT,CSAVDRRNEKLFF,.,few,TRBV20-1,TRBJ1-4
TGTGCCAGCAGCCCAGGACTGGGCACCGGGGAGCTGTTTTTT,CASSPGLGTGELFF,.,few,TRBV7-3,TRBJ2-2
TGTGCCAGCAGCGTGGACTGGGGTTGGGGCTACACCTTC,CASSVDWGWGYTF,.,.,TRBV5-5,TRBJ1-2
TGTGCCAGCTCACCGTACCCGGGACCCCGCACAGATACGCAGTATTTT,CASSPYPGPRTDTQYF,.,many,TRBV18,TRBJ2-3
TGTGCCAGCAGCGTCGGGGACTCCTACGAGCAGTACTTC,CASSVGDSYEQYF,.,many,TRBV9,TRBJ2-7
TGTGCCAGCAGCCCCCCCGGGACGGCCCTTTACGTGGATGAGCAGTTCTTC,CASSPPGTALYVDEQFF,.,.,TRBV5-8,TRBJ2-1
TGCAGTGCTAGAGATGGGGCCTACTATGGCTACACCTTC,CSARDGAYYGYTF,.,few,TRBV20-1,TRBJ1-2
TGTGCCAGCAGCTACATTTCGGGCTACAATGAGCAGTTCTTC,CASSYISGYNEQFF,.,.,TRBV12-3/TRBV12-4,TRBJ2-1
TGTGCCAGCAGCGTTACTAGCGGGCCCTACGAGCAGTACTTC,CASSVTSGPYEQYF,TRBD2,many,TRBV7-2,TRBJ2-7
TGTGCCAGCAGTTTAGGGGGGCCTTTGAATGAGCAGTTCTTC,CASSLGGPLNEQFF,.,many,TRBV12-3/TRBV12-4,TRBJ2-1
TGCGCCAGCAGCCGGGACACAGATACGCAGTATTTT,CASSRDTDTQYF,.,.,TRBV4-3,TRBJ2-3
TGTGCCTGGAGTGCGACAGGGGGGGAGCAGTACTTC,CAWSATGGEQYF,TRBD1,few,TRBV30,TRBJ2-7
TGTGCCAGCAGCCCTGCTCGGGGGGAGACCCAGTACTTC,CASSPARGETQYF,.,.,TRBV11-2,TRBJ2-5
TGTGCCATCGGCCCTCGGCGGGGGGGAGACAATGAGCAGTTCTTC,CAIGPRRGGDNEQFF,TRBD2,.,TRBV5-3,TRBJ2-1